This is a list of T cell receptor beta chains from one sample in a study of control samples from healthy donors and cancer patients. Method: immunoSEQ multiplex PCR; TCRdb's copy keeps in-frame clones and lacks some. The table has 170,000 or so clones, around 94% seen once. Sequences were obtained from blood. The receptors originated from a man in his thirties or forties in good health. CDR3s include the opening cysteine and the closing phenylalanine or tryptophan. The D gene is left open where the match is weak. Part of the rows lack a size; the others show once, few, many or a class for expanded clones.

size | J | D | V | CDR3 | DNA
once | TRBJ1-1 | NA | TRBV19 | CASSMGSQTEAFF | TGTGCCAGTAGTATGGGATCCCAGACTGAAGCTTTCTTT
once | TRBJ2-2 | NA | TRBV6-5 | CASRRAAGDTGELFF | TGTGCCAGCCGACGCGCGGCAGGGGACACCGGGGAGCTGTTTTTT
once | TRBJ1-3 | NA | TRBV7-8 | CASSSTGGGNTIYF | TGTGCCAGCAGCTCGACAGGAGGTGGAAACACCATATATTTT
NA | TRBJ1-2 | NA | TRBV7-8 | CASSLVTTRGYGYTF | TGTGCCAGCAGCTTAGTAACCACTCGGGGCTATGGCTACACCTTC
NA | TRBJ1-2 | NA | TRBV7-2 | CASSFSQGQYGYTF | TGTGCCAGCAGCTTCAGTCAGGGGCAATATGGCTACACCTTC
NA | TRBJ2-2 | NA | TRBV30 | CAWSVRFVGELFF | TGTGCCTGGAGTGTACGTTTTGTCGGGGAGCTGTTTTTT
NA | TRBJ1-1 | NA | TRBV12-5 | CASGLGAKTGTWNTEAFF | TGTGCTAGTGGTTTGGGGGCCAAGACAGGTACGTGGAACACTGAAGCTTTCTTT
NA | TRBJ2-7 | NA | TRBV6-5 | CASTYSYEQYF | TGTGCCAGCACCTACAGCTACGAGCAGTACTTC
NA | TRBJ1-4 | TRBD1 | TRBV6-5 | CAIRGGLGEKLFF | TGTGCCATCAGGGGGGGATTGGGTGAAAAACTGTTTTTT
once | TRBJ2-3 | NA | TRBV9 | CASSPTGTSTDTQYF | TGTGCCAGCAGCCCAACGGGGACTAGCACAGATACGCAGTATTTT
NA | TRBJ2-1 | NA | TRBV5-4 | CASSVAKRPSYNEQFF | TGTGCCAGCAGCGTTGCTAAGCGGCCCTCCTACAATGAGCAGTTCTTC
NA | TRBJ1-4 | TRBD1 | TRBV9 | CASSPGQVNEKLFF | TGTGCCAGCAGCCCGGGACAGGTTAATGAAAAACTGTTTTTT
NA | TRBJ1-1 | NA | TRBV5-3 | CALQPVTGTSMNTEAFF | TGTGCCCTTCAACCCGTAACAGGGACAAGCATGAACACTGAAGCTTTCTTT
NA | TRBJ1-5 | NA | TRBV28 | CASKEGNQPQHF | TGTGCCAGCAAGGAGGGGAATCAGCCCCAGCATTTT
few | TRBJ1-1 | TRBD1 | TRBV7-9 | CASSARTGGTEAFF | TGTGCCAGCAGCGCCCGGACAGGGGGTACTGAAGCTTTCTTT
once | TRBJ2-7 | TRBD2 | TRBV30 | CAWSVQGLGEYEQYF | TGTGCCTGGAGTGTACAGGGACTAGGGGAATACGAGCAGTACTTC
NA | TRBJ2-7 | NA | TRBV6-5 | CASSSDEFSFSYEQYF | TGTGCCAGCAGTTCCGACGAATTCAGCTTTTCCTACGAGCAGTACTTC
NA | TRBJ2-1 | NA | TRBV9 | CASSTTGNEQFF | TGTGCCAGCAGCACGACTGGGAATGAGCAGTTCTTC
NA | TRBJ2-3 | TRBD2 | TRBV19 | CASSREGRADRDTQYF | TGTGCCAGTAGTAGGGAGGGGCGGGCGGACCGAGATACGCAGTATTTT
NA | TRBJ1-3 | TRBD1 | TRBV11-2 | CASSDGTGGRNTIYF | TGTGCCAGCAGCGACGGGACAGGGGGCAGAAACACCATATATTTT